Below, 14 T cell receptor beta chains from the same sample are listed, as sequenced in a study of shared clonotypes between healthy human individuals. Profiling relied on immunoSEQ multiplex PCR, and the TCRdb table lists in-frame clones only, not all of them. Here the sample spans 2 million to 2.5 million clones, 85% to 95% being singletons. Specimen: naive CD4+ T cells from PBMCs. Subset specified: CD45RA+ positively selected. These receptors were taken from a man between 18 and 29 years old in good health. Some clones in this sample may be carry-over from other donors' samples.

The rearrangement links TRBV13 to TRBJ2-7, with a possible D match to TRBD2 (5 bases). The length of the CDR3 is 15 residues. Trimming took off 4 bases at V and 2 bases at J, with 15 bases between the two ends. The germline gives CDR1 PRHDT, CDR2 FYEKMQ (reference sequence). The CDR3 sequence: CASSSFRTAAYEQYF. The CDR3 DNA reads TGTGCCAGCAGCTCGTTCCGGACTGCAGCCTACGAGCAGTACTTC.

The J gene is TRBJ1-2, the V gene TRBV18; 8 positions agree with TRBD1. This CDR3 is 15 amino acids long. Germline V gives CDR1 KGHSH, CDR2 LQKENI. V shed 5 bases and J 4 bases; nucleotides not matched to a gene: 9. The CDR3 spells CASSDRGQAAYGYTF. DNA for the CDR3: TGTGCCAGCTCAGATCGGGGACAGGCGGCCTATGGCTACACCTTC.

This chain uses TRBV2 with TRBJ1-1; D remains ambiguous. The CDR3 runs 14 residues. Germline assignment: CDR1 SNHLY and CDR2 FYNNEI. Deletions cut 4 bases from V and 0 bases from J, with 9 bases between. DNA for the CDR3: TGTGCCAGCAGTGTAATCGAGGTGAACACTGAAGCTTTCTTT. Encoded protein: CASSVIEVNTEAFF.

The genes are TRBV18 and TRBJ1-4, with no clear D. The CDR3 extends over 16 amino acids. Trimming stripped 3 bases from V and 3 bases from J, with 14 bases between. CDR1 is KGHSH and CDR2 is LQKENI in the germline V gene. DNA for the CDR3: TGTGCCAGCTCACCCAATATGGACGGATCTAATGAAAAACTGTTTTTT. This encodes CASSPNMDGSNEKLFF.

The chain employs TRBV5-5 and TRBJ2-5, with no clear D. The CDR3 extends over 15 amino acids. Germline loops: CDR1 SGHKS, CDR2 YYEKEE (reference sequence). V was shortened by 4 bases and J by 0 bases, with 13 bases between the two germline ends. CDR3 sequence: CASSLTDRHQETQYF. The CDR3 DNA follows: TGTGCCAGCAGCCTTACGGACCGCCACCAAGAGACCCAGTACTTC.

The rearrangement uses TRBV6-1 and TRBJ1-5, with unresolved D. This CDR3 contains 15 residues. Germline V CDR1 and CDR2: MNHNS, SASEGT. V lost 7 bases and J 3 bases, leaving 16 bases between the germline ends. As DNA, the CDR3 is TGTGCCAGCACCGGAGGGCGTGCTTCCAATCAGCCCCAGCATTTT. Translated: CASTGGRASNQPQHF.

DNA of the CDR3: TGTGCCAGTAGTATCGACAGGGGGCTCAGTCAGCCCCAGCATTTT. Encoded protein: CASSIDRGLSQPQHF. The J gene is TRBJ1-5, the V gene TRBV19, with 10 bases identical to TRBD1. CDR3 size: 15 residues. Per germline, CDR1 LNHDA and CDR2 SQIVND (reference sequence). With 3 bases clipped from V and 6 bases from J, the junction kept 5 bases outside the gene matches.

This clone appeared a few times. This sample also contains other DNA sequences that code for the same CDR3. The rearrangement links TRBV18 to TRBJ1-2; the D is unclear. Germline-derived CDR1 and CDR2 are KGHSH and LQKENI. This CDR3 contains 15 residues. V lost 2 bases and J lost 0, with 10 bases in between. DNA of the CDR3: TGTGCCAGCTCACCAGCAGGCAGGACTAACTATGGCTACACCTTC. It codes for CASSPAGRTNYGYTF.

J is TRBJ2-1 and V is TRBV5-8; perhaps TRBD1 as D (6 bases). The CDR3 has 13 residues. V lost 2 bases to trimming and J lost 14 bases, with 17 bases between them. Germline loops: CDR1 SGHTS, CDR2 YDEGEE. In nucleotides, the CDR3 is TGTGCCAGCAGCTTAAACCCGTCCGGGACAAAGTTCTTC. Its translation: CASSLNPSGTKFF.

About this clone itself: The sample contains more than one DNA sequence encoding this CDR3. The chain couples TRBV5-6 to TRBJ2-7; TRBD2 matches at 9 bases. Germline V lookup: CDR1 SGHDT, CDR2 YYEEEE. With 0 bases clipped from V and 4 bases from J, the junction kept 2 bases outside the gene matches. The CDR3 runs 14 residues. CDR3 coding DNA: TGTGCCAGCAGCTTGGTGGCGGGGGGGTACGAGCAGTACTTC. Translated, it gives CASSLVAGGYEQYF.

The genes are TRBV7-9 and TRBJ2-3; 9 positions agree with TRBD1. V lost 7 bases, J lost 2 bases, and 10 bases stayed unmatched. This CDR3 spans 16 amino acids. Germline CDR1 is SEHNR and CDR2 is FQNEAQ (reference sequence). Written as DNA, the CDR3 is TGTGCCAGCAACCCGGCCGGGACAGGGATCACAGATACGCAGTATTTT. Translation: CASNPAGTGITDTQYF.

This chain links TRBV28 with TRBJ2-2; D could derive from TRBD1 or TRBD2 (6 bases each). The CDR3 loop spans 16 amino acids. The germline V gene encodes CDR1 MDHEN and CDR2 SYDVKM. Between the trimmed V and J ends, which lost 3 bases and 7 bases, there was a span of 18 bases. The CDR3 DNA sequence: TGTGCCAGCAGTTTCCCCCCCGGGGGCTCCGACGGGGAGCTGTTTTTT. As protein: CASSFPPGGSDGELFF.

The rearrangement joins TRBV27 to TRBJ2-7, with TRBD2 matching over 10 bases. Trimming took 3 bases from V and 4 from J; bases not matched to a gene: 6. The CDR3 is made up of 15 amino acids. The germline V gene has CDR1 MNHEY and CDR2 SMNVEV (reference sequence). CDR3 DNA: TGTGCCAGCAGTTTCAGGGGGACTAGCGAGTACGAGCAGTACTTC. Protein: CASSFRGTSEYEQYF.

V and J are TRBV19 and TRBJ1-2; 10 bases are shared with TRBD1. Unmatched junction bases numbered 12, after V lost 5 bases and J lost 6 bases. The CDR3 extends over 16 amino acids. Germline V gives CDR1 LNHDA, CDR2 SQIVND (reference sequence). The CDR3 DNA sequence: TGTGCCAGTAGTTCCACCGGGACAGGGGCGGTCCATGGCTACACCTTC. Residues: CASSSTGTGAVHGYTF. Supplemented by reference TRBV19 and TRBJ1-2, the full variable domain reads DGGITQSPKYLFRKEGQNVTLSCEQNLNHDAMYWYRQDPGQGLRLIYYSQIVNDFQKGDIAEGYSVSREKKESFPLTVTSAQKNPTAFYLCASSSTGTGAVHGYTFGSGTRLTVV.